A selection of T cell receptor beta chains follows, all from one sample in a study of T cells after yellow fever vaccination. TCRdb redid the calling of the 5' RACE reads with MiXCR, one entry per CDR3 protein. The data hold fewer than 650,000 distinct CDR3 sequences, with 20% to 25% observed a single time. Sequencing used PBMCs, obtained roughly 20 days after the first yellow fever vaccination. These receptors were taken from a man aged 18 to 30 who received the YFV17D yellow fever vaccine. CDR3s leave out the opening cysteine and the closing phenylalanine or tryptophan.

V	CDR3
TRBV9	ASSVGAVDFTDTQY
TRBV5-6	ASSFRSGVQTDTQY
TRBV21-1	ASSPRGGDSNQPQH
TRBV20-1	SASLTGAGSPLH
TRBV4-1	ASSQNFGTYEQY
TRBV7-2	ASIPQGRGGRNTEAF
TRBV7-2	ASSSYTGELF
TRBV2	ASQRQFMTDGELF
TRBV7-9	ASSSHRGRTDTQY
TRBV7-2	ASSLEPTGDVSPLH
TRBV29-1	SVEQGENTGELF
TRBV12-3/TRBV12-4	ASSFGGWNNEQF
TRBV16	ASSARWEQY
TRBV27	ASTLTPRSSYNSPLH
TRBV19	ASRGFATNEKLF
TRBV4-3	ASSQGWGGLVGELF
TRBV12-3/TRBV12-4	ASSSRQGTYGTQY
TRBV12-3/TRBV12-4	ASRSRDGETQY
TRBV7-6	ASSPRTEQNIQY
TRBV5-4	ASSSPQGRSLGGGYT
TRBV10-2	ASVPPGGSGYEAF
TRBV7-9	ASSFTSNTGELF
TRBV6-2/TRBV6-3	ASSPSLQRSSYEQY
TRBV6-2/TRBV6-3	ASRKTGGPGEQF
TRBV20-1	SASGGLTGNEQF
TRBV15	ATSREWAVPFNQPQH
TRBV4-2	ASSQDPTGSSPLH
TRBV15	ATSSVEGGGSPLH
TRBV4-3	ASSQVGFSYNEQF
TRBV7-8	ASSLALWQWDQPQH
TRBV15	ATSRVGLAGMSSYNEQF
TRBV5-1	ASSLDRNEKLF
TRBV6-5	ASGMGNTEAF
TRBV12-3/TRBV12-4	ASSWPDQPQH
TRBV5-1	ASSTATGNNSPLH
TRBV5-1	ASSRVQGTEAF
TRBV20-1	SAMKRSNTGELF
TRBV29-1	SVKPGQNSGANVLT
TRBV6-1	ASSVKDRHEQY
TRBV7-9	ASSRAQGGVTDTQY
TRBV28	ASSTGQGPGTDTQY
TRBV7-3	ASSLGSTNTEAF
TRBV12-5	ASGSRLAVYNEQF
TRBV20-1	RVRWGSSYNEQF
TRBV6-5	ASSTLGIQPQH
TRBV7-6	ASSDGGDVPEAF
TRBV18	ASSARKGDGYT
TRBV9	ASSVESWATDTQY
TRBV5-1	ASSSTSGGAWETQY
TRBV14	ASSPAIPRTDTQY
TRBV20-1	SARQLASSYEQY
TRBV4-2	ASSQEAGDEQY
TRBV4-2	ASSQERTGGVSGYT
TRBV6-1	ASSAPGRNTGELF
TRBV6-5	ASSYGSAVNEQF
TRBV19	ASSRISLNTGELF
TRBV6-5	ASSYSEGALLLGGYT